The clone carrying this T cell receptor beta chain was seen many times. Its target is not known. V lost 7 bases, J lost 6 bases, and 12 bases stayed unmatched. Per the germline V gene, CDR1 is KGHDR and CDR2 is SFDVKD. The CDR3 is made up of 16 amino acids. The data are from a study of blood T cells in healthy people across ages. Study-level points and caveats: Older age went with lower TCR beta diversity per million T cells, in a roughly linear way. Observed TCR beta diversity showed a strong correlation with the percentage of naive T cells as measured by flow cytometry.

The second PCR ran about 6 to 11 cycles with a sample-barcoded 5' primer and J-beta primers. Using its own MiXCR run on the 5' RACE reads, TCRdb lists one record per CDR3 protein. The sample includes about 1.7 million distinct CDR3 sequences, roughly 27% of them seen just once. Source material: blood. The receptor comes from a woman aged 30 to 39 in good health. The chain employs TRBV24-1 and TRBJ2-1; 9 nucleotides line up with TRBD1. CDR3 nucleotides: TGTGCCACCAGCCTGCCGGGACAGGGTAGGGTCAATGAGCAGTTCTTC. It specifies CATSLPGQGRVNEQFF.